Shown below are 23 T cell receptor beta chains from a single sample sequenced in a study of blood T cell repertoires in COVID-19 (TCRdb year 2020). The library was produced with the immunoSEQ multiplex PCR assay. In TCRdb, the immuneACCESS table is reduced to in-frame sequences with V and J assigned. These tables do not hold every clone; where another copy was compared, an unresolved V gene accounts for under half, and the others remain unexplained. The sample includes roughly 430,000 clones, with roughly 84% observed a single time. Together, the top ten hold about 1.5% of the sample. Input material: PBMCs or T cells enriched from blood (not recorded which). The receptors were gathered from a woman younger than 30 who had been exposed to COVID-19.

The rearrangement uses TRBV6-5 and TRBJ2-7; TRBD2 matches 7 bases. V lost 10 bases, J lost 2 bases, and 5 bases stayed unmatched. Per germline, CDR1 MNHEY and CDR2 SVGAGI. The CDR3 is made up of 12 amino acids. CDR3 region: CATSGGAYEQYF. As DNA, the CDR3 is TGTGCCACCTCGGGGGGAGCCTACGAGCAGTACTTC.

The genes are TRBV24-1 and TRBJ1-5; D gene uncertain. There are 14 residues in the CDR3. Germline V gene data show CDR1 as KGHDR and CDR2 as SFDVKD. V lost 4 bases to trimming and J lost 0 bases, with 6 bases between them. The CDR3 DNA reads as TGTGCCACCAGTGAACTTTATAGCAATCAGCCCCAGCATTTT. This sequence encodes CATSELYSNQPQHF.

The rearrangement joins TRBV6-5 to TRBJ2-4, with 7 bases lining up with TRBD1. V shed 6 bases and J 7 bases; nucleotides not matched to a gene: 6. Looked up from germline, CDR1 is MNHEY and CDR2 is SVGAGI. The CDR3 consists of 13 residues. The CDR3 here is CASRSGTVNIQYF. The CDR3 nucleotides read TGTGCCAGCAGGTCCGGGACAGTCAACATTCAGTACTTC.

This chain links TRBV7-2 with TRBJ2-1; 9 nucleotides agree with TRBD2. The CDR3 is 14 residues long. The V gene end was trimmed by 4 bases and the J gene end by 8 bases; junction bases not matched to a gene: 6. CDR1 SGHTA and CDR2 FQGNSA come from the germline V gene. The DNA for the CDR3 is TGTGCCAGCAGCTCGTCGGGACTAGCACATGAGCAGTTCTTC. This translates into CASSSSGLAHEQFF.

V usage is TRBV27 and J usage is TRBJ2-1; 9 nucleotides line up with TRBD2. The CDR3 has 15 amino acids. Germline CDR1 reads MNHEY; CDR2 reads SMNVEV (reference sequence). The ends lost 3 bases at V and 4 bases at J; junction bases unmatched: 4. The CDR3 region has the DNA TGTGCCAGCAGTTTTGCGGGAGGGGGATACAATGAGCAGTTCTTC. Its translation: CASSFAGGGYNEQFF.

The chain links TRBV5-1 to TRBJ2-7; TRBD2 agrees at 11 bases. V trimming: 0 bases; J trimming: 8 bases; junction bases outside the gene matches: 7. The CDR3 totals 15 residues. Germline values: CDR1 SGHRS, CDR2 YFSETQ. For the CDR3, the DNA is TGCGCCAGCAGCTTGGCCGAACTAGCGGGAGAACAGCAGTACTTC. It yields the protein CASSLAELAGEQQYF.

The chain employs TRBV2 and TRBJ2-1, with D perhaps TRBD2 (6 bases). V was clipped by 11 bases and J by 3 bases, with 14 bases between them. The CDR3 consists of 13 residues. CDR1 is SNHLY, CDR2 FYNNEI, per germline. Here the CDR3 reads CASKGTFYNEQFF. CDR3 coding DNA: TGTGCCTCCAAAGGGACTTTCTACAATGAGCAGTTCTTC.

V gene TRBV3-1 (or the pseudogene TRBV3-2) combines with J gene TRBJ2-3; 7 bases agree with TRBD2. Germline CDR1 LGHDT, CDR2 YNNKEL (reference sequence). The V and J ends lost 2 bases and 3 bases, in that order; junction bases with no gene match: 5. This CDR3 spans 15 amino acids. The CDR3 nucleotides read TGTGCCAGCAGCCAACTAGCGGCAGGTACAGATACGCAGTATTTT. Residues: CASSQLAAGTDTQYF.

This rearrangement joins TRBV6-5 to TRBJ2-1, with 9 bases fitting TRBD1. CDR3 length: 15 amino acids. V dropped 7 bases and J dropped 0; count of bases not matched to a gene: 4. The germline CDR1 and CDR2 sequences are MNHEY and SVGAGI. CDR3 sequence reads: CASTGTGSSYNEQFF. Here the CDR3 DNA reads TGTGCCAGCACCGGGACAGGGAGCTCCTACAATGAGCAGTTCTTC.

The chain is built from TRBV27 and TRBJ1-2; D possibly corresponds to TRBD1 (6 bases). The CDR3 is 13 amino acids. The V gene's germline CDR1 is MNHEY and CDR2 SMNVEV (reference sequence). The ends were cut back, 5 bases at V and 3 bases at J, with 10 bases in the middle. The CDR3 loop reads CASSPRGDYGYTF. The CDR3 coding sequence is TGTGCCAGCAGTCCCAGGGGAGACTATGGCTACACCTTC.

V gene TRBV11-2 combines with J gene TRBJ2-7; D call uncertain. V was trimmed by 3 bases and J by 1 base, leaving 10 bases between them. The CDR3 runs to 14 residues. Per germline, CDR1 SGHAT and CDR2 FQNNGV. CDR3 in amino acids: CASSFLWPSYEQYF. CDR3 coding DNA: TGTGCCAGCAGCTTCTTATGGCCTTCCTACGAGCAGTACTTC.

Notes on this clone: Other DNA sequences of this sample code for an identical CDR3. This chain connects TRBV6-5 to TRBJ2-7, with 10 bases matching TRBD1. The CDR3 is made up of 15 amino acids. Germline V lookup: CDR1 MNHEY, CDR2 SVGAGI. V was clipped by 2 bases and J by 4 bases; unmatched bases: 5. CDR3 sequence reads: CASSYGGTGAYEQYF. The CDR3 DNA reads TGTGCCAGCAGTTACGGTGGGACAGGGGCTTACGAGCAGTACTTC.

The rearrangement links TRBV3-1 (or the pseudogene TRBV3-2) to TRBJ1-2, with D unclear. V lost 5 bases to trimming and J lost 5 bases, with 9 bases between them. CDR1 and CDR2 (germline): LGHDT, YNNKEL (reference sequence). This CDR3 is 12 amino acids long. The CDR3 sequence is CASSTAGYGYTF. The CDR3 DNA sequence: TGTGCCAGCAGCACTGCCGGTTATGGCTACACCTTC.

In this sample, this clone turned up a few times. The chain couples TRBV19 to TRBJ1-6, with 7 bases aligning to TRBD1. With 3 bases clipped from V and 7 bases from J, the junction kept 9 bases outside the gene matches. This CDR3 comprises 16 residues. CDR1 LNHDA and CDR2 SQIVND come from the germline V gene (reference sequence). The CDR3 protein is CASSMIPGQSNSPLHF. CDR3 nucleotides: TGTGCCAGTAGTATGATACCGGGACAGTCCAATTCACCCCTCCACTTT.

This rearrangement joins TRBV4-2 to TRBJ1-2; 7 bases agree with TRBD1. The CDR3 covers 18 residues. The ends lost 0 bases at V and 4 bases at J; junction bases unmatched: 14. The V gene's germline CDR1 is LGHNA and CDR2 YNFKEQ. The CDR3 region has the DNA TGTGCCAGCAGCCAAGATGGAATAGTGGAGGGGGCCATCTATGGCTACACCTTC. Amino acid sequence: CASSQDGIVEGAIYGYTF.

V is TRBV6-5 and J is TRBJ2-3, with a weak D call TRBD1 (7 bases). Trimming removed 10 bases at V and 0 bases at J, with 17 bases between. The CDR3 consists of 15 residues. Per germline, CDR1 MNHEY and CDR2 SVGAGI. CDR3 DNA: TGTGCCAACAAGGGGGGACAGACGAGCACAGATACGCAGTATTTT. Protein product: CANKGGQTSTDTQYF.

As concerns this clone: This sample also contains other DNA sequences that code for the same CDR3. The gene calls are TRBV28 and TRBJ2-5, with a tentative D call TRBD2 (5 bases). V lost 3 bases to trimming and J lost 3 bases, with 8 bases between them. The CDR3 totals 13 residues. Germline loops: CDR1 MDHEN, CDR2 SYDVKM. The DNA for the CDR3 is TGTGCCAGCAGTTTTGGAGGAGAAGAGACCCAGTACTTC. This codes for CASSFGGEETQYF.

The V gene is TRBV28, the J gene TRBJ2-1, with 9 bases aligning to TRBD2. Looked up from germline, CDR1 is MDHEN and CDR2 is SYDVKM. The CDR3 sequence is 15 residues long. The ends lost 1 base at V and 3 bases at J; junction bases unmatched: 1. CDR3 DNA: TGTGCCAGCAGTTTATTGCGGGGGGGCTACAATGAGCAGTTCTTC. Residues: CASSLLRGGYNEQFF.

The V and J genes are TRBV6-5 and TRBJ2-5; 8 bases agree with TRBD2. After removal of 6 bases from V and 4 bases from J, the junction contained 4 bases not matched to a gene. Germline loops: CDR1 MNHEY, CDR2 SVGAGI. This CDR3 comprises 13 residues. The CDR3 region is CASRMGLGETQYF. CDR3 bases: TGTGCCAGCAGGATGGGACTAGGAGAGACCCAGTACTTC.

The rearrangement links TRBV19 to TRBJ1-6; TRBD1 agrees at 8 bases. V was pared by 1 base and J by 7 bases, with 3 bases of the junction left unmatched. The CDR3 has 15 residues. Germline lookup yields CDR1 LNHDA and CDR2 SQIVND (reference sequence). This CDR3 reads CASSIVPGGNSPLHF. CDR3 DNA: TGTGCCAGTAGTATAGTCCCAGGGGGCAATTCACCCCTCCACTTT.

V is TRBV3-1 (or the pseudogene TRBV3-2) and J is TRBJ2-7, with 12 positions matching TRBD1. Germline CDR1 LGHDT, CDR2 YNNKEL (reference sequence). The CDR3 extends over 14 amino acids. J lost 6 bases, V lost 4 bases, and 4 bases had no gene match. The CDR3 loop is CASSPGQGAVEQYF. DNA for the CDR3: TGTGCCAGCAGCCCGGGACAGGGGGCGGTCGAGCAGTACTTC.

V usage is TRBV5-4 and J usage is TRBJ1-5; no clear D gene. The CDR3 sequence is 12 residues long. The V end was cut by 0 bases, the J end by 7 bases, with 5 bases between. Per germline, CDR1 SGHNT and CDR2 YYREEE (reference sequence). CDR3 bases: TGTGCCAGCAGCTTGGACAACCAGCCCCAGCATTTT. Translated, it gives CASSLDNQPQHF.

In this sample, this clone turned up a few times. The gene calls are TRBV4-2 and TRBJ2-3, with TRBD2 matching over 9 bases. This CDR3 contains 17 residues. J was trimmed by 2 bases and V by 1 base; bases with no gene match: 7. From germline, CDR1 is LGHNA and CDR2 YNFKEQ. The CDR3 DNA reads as TGTGCCAGCAGCCAAGGTTGGCTAGCGGGGACCACAGATACGCAGTATTTT. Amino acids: CASSQGWLAGTTDTQYF.